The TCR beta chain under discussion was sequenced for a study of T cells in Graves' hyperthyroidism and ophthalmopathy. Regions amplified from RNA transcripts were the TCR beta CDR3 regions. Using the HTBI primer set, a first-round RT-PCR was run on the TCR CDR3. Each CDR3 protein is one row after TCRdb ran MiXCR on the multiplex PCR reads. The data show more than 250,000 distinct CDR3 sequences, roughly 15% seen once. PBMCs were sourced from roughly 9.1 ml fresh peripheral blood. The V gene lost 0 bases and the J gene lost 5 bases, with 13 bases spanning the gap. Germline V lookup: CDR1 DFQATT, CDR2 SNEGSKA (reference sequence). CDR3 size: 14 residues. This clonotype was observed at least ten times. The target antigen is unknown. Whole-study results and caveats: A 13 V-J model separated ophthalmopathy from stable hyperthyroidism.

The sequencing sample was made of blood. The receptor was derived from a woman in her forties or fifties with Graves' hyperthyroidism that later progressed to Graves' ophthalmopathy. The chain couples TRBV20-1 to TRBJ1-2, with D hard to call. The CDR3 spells CSARDLRTQYGYTF. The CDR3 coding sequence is TGCAGTGCTAGAGATCTGCGCACCCAGTATGGCTACACCTTC.